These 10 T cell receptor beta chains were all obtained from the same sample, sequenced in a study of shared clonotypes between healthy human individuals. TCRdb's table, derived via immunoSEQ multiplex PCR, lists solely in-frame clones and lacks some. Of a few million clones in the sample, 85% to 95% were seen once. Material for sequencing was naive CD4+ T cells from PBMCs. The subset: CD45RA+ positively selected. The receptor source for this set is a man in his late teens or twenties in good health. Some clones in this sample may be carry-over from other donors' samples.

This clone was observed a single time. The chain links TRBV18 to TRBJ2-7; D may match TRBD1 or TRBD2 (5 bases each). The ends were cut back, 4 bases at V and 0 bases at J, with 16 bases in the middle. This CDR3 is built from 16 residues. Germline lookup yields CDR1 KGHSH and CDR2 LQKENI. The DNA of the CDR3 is TGTGCCAGCTCACAGTATGGCGCAGGGAGCTCCTACGAGCAGTACTTC. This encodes CASSQYGAGSSYEQYF.

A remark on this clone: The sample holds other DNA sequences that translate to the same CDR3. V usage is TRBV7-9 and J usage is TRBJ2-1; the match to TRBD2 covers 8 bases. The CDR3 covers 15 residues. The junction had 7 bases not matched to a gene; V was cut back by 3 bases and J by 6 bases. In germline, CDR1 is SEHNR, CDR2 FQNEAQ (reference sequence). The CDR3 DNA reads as TGTGCCAGCAGCTTGGCCGGACTAGCCGGCAATGAGCAGTTCTTC. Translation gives CASSLAGLAGNEQFF. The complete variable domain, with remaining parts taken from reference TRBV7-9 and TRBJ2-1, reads DTGVSQNPRHKITKRGQNVTFRCDPISEHNRLYWYRQTLGQGPEFLTYFQNEAQLEKSRLLSDRFSAERPKGSFSTLEIQRTEQGDSAMYLCASSLAGLAGNEQFFGPGTRLTVL.

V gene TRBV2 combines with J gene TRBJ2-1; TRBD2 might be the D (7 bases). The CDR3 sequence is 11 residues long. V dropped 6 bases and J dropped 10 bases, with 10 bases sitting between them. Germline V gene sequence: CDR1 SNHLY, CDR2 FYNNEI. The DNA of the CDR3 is TGTGCCAGCAGGGGGAGGGGGGAGCAGTTCTTC. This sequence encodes CASRGRGEQFF.

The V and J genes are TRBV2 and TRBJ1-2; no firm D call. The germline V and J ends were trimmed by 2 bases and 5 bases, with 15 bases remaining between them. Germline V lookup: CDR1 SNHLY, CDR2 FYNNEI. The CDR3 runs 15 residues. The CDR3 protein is CASSEQPGNLYGYTF. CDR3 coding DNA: TGTGCCAGCAGTGAACAGCCGGGGAACCTTTATGGCTACACCTTC.

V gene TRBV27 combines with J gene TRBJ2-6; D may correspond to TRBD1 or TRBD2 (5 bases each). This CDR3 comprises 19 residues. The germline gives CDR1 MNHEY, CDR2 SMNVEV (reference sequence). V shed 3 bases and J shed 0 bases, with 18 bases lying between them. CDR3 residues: CASSFISRWGSSGANVLTF. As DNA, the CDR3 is TGTGCCAGCAGTTTTATATCTAGGTGGGGGAGCTCTGGGGCCAACGTCCTGACTTTC.

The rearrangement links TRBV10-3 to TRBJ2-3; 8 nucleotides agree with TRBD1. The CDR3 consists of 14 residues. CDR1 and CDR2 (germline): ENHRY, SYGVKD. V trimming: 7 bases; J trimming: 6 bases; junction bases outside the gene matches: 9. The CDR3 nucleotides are TGTGCCATCACCCTGGGACAGGACGCGGATACGCAGTATTTT. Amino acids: CAITLGQDADTQYF.

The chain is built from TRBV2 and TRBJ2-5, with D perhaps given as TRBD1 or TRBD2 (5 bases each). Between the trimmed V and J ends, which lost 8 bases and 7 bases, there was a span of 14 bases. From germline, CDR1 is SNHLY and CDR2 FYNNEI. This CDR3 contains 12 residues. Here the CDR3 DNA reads TGTGCCAGCGGAAAGGGGAGCGGGACCCAGTACTTC. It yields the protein CASGKGSGTQYF.

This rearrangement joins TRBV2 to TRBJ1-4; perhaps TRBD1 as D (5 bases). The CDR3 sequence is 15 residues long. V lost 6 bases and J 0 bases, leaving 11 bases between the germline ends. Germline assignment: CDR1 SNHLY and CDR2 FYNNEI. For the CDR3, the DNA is TGTGCCAGCAGGAGACAGCCTGCAACTAATGAAAAACTGTTTTTT. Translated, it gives CASRRQPATNEKLFF.

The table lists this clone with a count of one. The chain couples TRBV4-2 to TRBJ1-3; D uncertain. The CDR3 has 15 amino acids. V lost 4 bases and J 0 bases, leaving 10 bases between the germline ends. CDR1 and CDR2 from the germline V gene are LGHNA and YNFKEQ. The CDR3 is CASSPQADSGNTIYF. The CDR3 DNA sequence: TGTGCCAGCAGCCCTCAGGCCGACTCTGGAAACACCATATATTTT.

CDR3 nucleotides: TGTGCCAGCAGTGAAGGCAGTTCGTACCAAGAGACCCAGTACTTC. It encodes CASSEGSSYQETQYF. This chain connects TRBV6-1 to TRBJ2-5; no clear D. V lost 1 base, J lost 0 bases, and 9 bases lay in between. This CDR3 is built from 15 residues. Germline V gives CDR1 MNHNS, CDR2 SASEGT.